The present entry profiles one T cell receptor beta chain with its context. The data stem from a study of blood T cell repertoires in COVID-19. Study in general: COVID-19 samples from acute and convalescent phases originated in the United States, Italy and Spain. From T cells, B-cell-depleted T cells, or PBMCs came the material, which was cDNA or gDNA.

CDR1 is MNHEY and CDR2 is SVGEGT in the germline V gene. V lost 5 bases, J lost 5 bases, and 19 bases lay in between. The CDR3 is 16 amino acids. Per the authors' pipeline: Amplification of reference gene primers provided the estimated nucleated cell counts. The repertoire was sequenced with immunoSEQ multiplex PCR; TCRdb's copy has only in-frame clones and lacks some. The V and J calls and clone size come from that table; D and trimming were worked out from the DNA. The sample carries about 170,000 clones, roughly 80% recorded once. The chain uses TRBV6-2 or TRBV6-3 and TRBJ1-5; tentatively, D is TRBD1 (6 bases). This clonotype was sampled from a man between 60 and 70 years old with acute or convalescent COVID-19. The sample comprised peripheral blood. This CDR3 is CASSLRSPTGYQPQHF. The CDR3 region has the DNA TGTGCCAGCAGTCTGCGCTCCCCTACAGGGTATCAGCCCCAGCATTTT.